This record concerns one TCR beta chain sequence. This clone may be a read error of a much larger clone one base away. The sample comes from a study of regulatory T cells in long-lasting Graves disease. The time point denotes: newly diagnosed GD, antithyroid drugs for less than 3 months. Isolated PBMC RNA provided the starting material for the TCR library. Through Arm-PCR of CDR3 regions and iRepertoire HTBI primers, TCR beta libraries were built. TCRdb re-called the multiplex PCR reads with MiXCR, one entry per CDR3 protein. The table lists about 540,000 distinct CDR3 sequences, approximately 12% of them singletons. These data are also associated with another study on T cells in Graves' hyperthyroidism and ophthalmopathy. As that study records: Researchers ran a first-round RT-PCR on the TCR CDR3 using the HTBI primer set.

Source: peripheral blood mononuclear cells (PBMCs), taken at new diagnosis, from a patient treated with antithyroid drugs. The sequence derives from a young man with Graves disease.

The CDR3 reads CSARPGSTATDTQYF. The CDR3 nucleotides read TGCAGTGCCCGACCCGGCAGCACCGCCACAGATACGCAGTATTTT. The chain has TRBV20-1 and TRBJ2-3; D is unresolved. Looked up from germline, CDR1 is DFQATT and CDR2 is SNEGSKA (reference sequence). Trimming pared 6 bases from V and 2 bases from J, leaving 18 bases between. The CDR3 extends over 15 amino acids.